A single sample is the source of the 4 T cell receptor beta chains below, sequenced in a study of long-term antiretroviral therapy in people with HIV. Survey level was the resolution at which the v3.0 immunoSEQ assay ran. Generated by immunoSEQ multiplex PCR, the TCRdb table keeps only in-frame clones and is missing some. This table has about 36,000 clones, approximately 85% appearing once. Here the sequenced sample was unsorted PBMCs, taken 2.2 years after starting antiretroviral therapy. Receptor source: a man younger than 35 with HIV.

The chain carries TRBV7-2 and TRBJ2-1; D could derive from TRBD1 or TRBD2 (5 bases each). This CDR3 region has 15 residues. Germline values: CDR1 SGHTA, CDR2 FQGNSA. The V end was cut by 0 bases, the J end by 6 bases, with 12 bases between. CDR3 sequence (DNA): TGTGCCAGCAGCTTAGCGAGGGGTGGGGGCAATGAGCAGTTCTTC. Translated, it gives CASSLARGGGNEQFF.

The chain uses TRBV7-9 and TRBJ1-2, with D possibly TRBD1 on 5 matching bases. Germline V gene data show CDR1 as SEHNR and CDR2 as FQNEAQ (reference sequence). There are 14 residues in the CDR3. V gave up 7 bases and J gave up 3 bases, with 15 bases separating them. As DNA, the CDR3 is TGTGCCAGCACCCCCTCTGGGGCTCACTATGGCTACACCTTC. Protein sequence: CASTPSGAHYGYTF.

The CDR3 protein is CASRVGGSDTQYF. The CDR3 DNA reads as TGTGCCAGCAGGGTGGGAGGGTCGGATACGCAGTATTTT. The J gene is TRBJ2-3, the V gene TRBV6-5, with 7 nucleotides matching TRBD2. The CDR3 length is 13 residues. Germline trimming cut 6 bases from V and 6 bases from J; bases unmatched to any gene: 6. Germline V CDR1 and CDR2: MNHEY, SVGAGI.

This clone was counted between two and nine times. V gene TRBV5-5 combines with J gene TRBJ1-3; no clear D. The V gene's germline CDR1 is SGHKS and CDR2 YYEKEE (reference sequence). V lost 2 bases and J 0 bases, leaving 15 bases between the germline ends. The CDR3 spans 17 residues. The CDR3 DNA sequence: TGTGCCAGCAGCTTAACTCTTTTAGGAGGCTCTGGAAACACCATATATTTT. Residues: CASSLTLLGGSGNTIYF.